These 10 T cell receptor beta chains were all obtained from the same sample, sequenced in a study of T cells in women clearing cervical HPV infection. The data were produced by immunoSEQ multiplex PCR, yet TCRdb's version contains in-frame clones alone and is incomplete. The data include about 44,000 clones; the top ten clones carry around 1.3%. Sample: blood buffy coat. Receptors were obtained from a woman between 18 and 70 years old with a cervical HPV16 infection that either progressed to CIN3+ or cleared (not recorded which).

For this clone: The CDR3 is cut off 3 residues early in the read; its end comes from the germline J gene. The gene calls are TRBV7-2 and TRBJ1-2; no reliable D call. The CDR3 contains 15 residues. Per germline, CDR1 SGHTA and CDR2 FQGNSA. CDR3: CASSLVLAGAYDYTF. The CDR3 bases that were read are TGTGCCAGCAGCTTAGTCCTAGCGGGCGCCTACGAC.

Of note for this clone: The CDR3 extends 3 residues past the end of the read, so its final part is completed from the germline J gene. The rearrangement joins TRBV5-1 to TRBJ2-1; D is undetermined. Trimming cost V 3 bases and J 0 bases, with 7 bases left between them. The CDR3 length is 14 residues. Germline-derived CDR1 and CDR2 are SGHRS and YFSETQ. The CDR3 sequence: CASSSASSYNEQFF. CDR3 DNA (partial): TGCGCCAGCAGCTCCGCTAGCTCCTACAATGAG.

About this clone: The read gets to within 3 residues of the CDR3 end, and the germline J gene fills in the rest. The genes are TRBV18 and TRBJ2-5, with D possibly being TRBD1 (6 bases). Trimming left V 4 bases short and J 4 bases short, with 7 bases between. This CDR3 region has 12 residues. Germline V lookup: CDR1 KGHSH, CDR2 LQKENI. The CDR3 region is CASSQGVETQYF. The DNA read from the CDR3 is TGTGCCAGCTCACAGGGGGTAGAGACC.

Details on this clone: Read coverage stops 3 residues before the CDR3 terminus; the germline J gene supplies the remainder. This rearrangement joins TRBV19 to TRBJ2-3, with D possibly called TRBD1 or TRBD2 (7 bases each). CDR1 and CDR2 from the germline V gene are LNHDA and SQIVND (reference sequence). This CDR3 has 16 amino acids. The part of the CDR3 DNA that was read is TGTGCCACCCGACAGGGAGGGGCCAAGAGCAATCAGCCG. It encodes CATRQGGAKSNQP. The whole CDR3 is CATRQGGAKSNQPQYF.

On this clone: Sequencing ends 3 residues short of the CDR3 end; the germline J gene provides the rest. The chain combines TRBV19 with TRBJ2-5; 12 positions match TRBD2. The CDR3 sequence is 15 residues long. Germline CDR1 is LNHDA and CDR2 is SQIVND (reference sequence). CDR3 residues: CASSMFLAGGETQYF. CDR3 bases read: TGTGCCAGTAGTATGTTCCTAGCGGGAGGGGAAACC. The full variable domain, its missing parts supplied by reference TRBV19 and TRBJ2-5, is DGGITQSPKYLFRKEGQNVTLSCEQNLNHDAMYWYRQDPGQGLRLIYYSQIVNDFQKGDIAEGYSVSREKKESFPLTVTSAQKNPTAFYLCASSMFLAGGETQYFGPGTRLLVL.

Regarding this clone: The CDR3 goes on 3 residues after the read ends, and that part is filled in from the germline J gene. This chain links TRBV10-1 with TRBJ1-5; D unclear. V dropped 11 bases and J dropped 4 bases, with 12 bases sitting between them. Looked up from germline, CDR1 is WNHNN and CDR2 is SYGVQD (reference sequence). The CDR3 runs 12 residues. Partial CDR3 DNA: TGCGCCCGAAAGGGCACAAATCAGCCC. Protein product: CARKGTNQP. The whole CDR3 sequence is CARKGTNQPQHF.

CDR3 residues: CASGLGGGQGVNEQFF. Incomplete CDR3 DNA: TGTGCTAGTGGTTTGGGAGGGGGACAGGGGGTCAATGAG. This chain joins TRBV12-5 and TRBJ2-1; 11 nucleotides align to TRBD1. The read terminates 3 residues ahead of where the CDR3 ends, so the germline J gene completes it. V lost 1 base and J lost 6; bases outside the gene matches: 5. Per germline, CDR1 LGHNT and CDR2 FRNRAP. This CDR3 is 16 amino acids long.

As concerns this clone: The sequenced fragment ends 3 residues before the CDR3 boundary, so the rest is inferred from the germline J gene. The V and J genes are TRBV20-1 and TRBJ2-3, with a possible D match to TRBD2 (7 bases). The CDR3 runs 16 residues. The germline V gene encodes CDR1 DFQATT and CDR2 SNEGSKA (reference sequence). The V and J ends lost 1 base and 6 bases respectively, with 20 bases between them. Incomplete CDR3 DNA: TGCAGTGCTAGAGCCCCTGGGGGGGGCGTGGGGGATACG. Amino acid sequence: CSARAPGGGVGDT. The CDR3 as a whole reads CSARAPGGGVGDTQYF.

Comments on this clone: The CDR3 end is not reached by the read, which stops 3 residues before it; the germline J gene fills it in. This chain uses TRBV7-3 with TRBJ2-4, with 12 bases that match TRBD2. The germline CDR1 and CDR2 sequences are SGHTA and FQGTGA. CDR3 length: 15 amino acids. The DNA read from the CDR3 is TGTGCCAGCAGCTCTAGCGGGGGGGCCGGGTCGGCT. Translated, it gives CASSSSGGAGSA. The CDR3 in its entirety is CASSSSGGAGSAQYF.

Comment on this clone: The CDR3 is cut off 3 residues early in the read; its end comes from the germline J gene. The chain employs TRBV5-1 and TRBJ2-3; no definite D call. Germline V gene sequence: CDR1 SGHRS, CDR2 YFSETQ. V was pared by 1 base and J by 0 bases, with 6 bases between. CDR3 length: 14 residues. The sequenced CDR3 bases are TGCGCCAGCAGCTTGTCAGGCAGCACAGATACG. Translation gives CASSLSGSTDT. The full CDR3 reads CASSLSGSTDTQYF.